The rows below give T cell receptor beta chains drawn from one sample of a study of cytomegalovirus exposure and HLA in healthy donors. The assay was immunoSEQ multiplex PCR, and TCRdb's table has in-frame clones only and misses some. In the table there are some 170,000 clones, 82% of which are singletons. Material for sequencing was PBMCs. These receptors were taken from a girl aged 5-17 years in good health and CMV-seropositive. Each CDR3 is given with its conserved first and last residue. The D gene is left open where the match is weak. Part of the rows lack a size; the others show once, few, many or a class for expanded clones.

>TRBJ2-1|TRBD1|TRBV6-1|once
TGTGCCAGCACCCCCGGGACAGGGTACAATGAGCAGTTCTTC
CASTPGTGYNEQFF
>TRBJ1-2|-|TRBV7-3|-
TGTGCCAGCAGCCCAGGGGTGGGGGTGTCTGGCTACACCTTC
CASSPGVGVSGYTF
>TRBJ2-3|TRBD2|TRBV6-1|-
TGTGCCAGCAGTGGGGCGCGACTAGCGGGAAACACAGATACGCAGTATTTT
CASSGARLAGNTDTQYF
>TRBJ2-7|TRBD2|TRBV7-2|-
TGTGCCAGCAGCCCCTCTACTAGCGGCCCCTACGAGCAGTACTTC
CASSPSTSGPYEQYF
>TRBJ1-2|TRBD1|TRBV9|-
TGTGCCAGCAGTTTCCGTTTGGGACAGGGTTTTCATGGCTACACCTTC
CASSFRLGQGFHGYTF
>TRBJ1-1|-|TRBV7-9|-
TGTGCCAGCAGCCCCCCGTTGGGGAGGGCGACGACTGAAGCTTTCTTT
CASSPPLGRATTEAFF
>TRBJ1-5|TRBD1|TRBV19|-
TGTGCCAGTAGTATAACCGGGACAGGGGGCGTTTTTAGCAATCAGCCCCAGCATTTT
CASSITGTGGVFSNQPQHF
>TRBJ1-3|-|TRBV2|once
TGTGCCAGCAGTGAGGTGACCCCCGACTTAACTCATGGTTTT
CASSEVTPDLTHGF
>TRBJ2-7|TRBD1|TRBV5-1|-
TGCGCCAGCAGCGATCTCGGCCGGGACAGCGACTCCTACGAGCAGTACTTC
CASSDLGRDSDSYEQYF
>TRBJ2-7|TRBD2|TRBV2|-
TGTGCCAGCAGATCCGGGACTAGCGGGAGGGCCAGCTACGAGCAGTACTTC
CASRSGTSGRASYEQYF
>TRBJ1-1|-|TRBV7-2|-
TGTGCCAGCAGCGCGGATAGCTTGAACACTGAAGCTTTCTTT
CASSADSLNTEAFF
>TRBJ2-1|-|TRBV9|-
TGTGCCAGCAGCGTAGGTAGCCGGCTAGCCTACAATGAGCAGTTCTTC
CASSVGSRLAYNEQFF
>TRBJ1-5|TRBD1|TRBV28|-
TGTGCCAGCAGTTTAGGACAGGGACGTAGCAATCAGCCCCAGCATTTT
CASSLGQGRSNQPQHF
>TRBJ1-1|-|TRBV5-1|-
TGCGCCAGCAGCCCTCAAACAGGCGGCACTGAAGCTTTCTTT
CASSPQTGGTEAFF
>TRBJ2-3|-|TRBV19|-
TGTGCCAGTAGCCCTAGCACAGATACGCAGTATTTT
CASSPSTDTQYF
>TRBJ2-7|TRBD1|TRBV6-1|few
TGTGCCAGCAAACTCGGGACAGGGGGGTCCTACGAGCAGTACTTC
CASKLGTGGSYEQYF
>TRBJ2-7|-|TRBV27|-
TGTGCCAGCAGTTTAACAGGGACGGCCTCCTACGAGCAGTACTTC
CASSLTGTASYEQYF
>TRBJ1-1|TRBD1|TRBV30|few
TGTGCCTGGGAACAGGGGCCTGAAGCTTTCTTT
CAWEQGPEAFF
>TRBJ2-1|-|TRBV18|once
TGTGCCACCGGGACAAACTACAATGAGCAGTTCTTC
CATGTNYNEQFF
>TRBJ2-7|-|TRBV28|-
TGTGCCAGCAGTCCATCTCGACAGAGCTACGAGCAGTACTTC
CASSPSRQSYEQYF
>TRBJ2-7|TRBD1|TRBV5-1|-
TGCGCCAGCATCCCCGGAGGGACAGGGGACTCCTACGAGCAGTACTTC
CASIPGGTGDSYEQYF
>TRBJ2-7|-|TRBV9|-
TGTGCCAGCAGCGTAGAAGGGGGGGCCGACGAGCAGTACTTC
CASSVEGGADEQYF
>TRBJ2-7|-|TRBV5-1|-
TGCGCCAGCAAGGATCAGGCAGGGCTATTCACCTACGAGCAGTACTTC
CASKDQAGLFTYEQYF
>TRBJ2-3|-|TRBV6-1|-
TGTGCCAGCAGTGAAACGTGGGAGGCGCGTTTTAGCACAGATACGCAGTATTTT
CASSETWEARFSTDTQYF